The sequence of this T cell receptor (beta chain) was determined in a study of shared T cell receptors in the human thymus. CDR3 length: 15 residues. Germline CDR1 reads WSHSY; CDR2 reads SAAADI. V was clipped by 7 bases and J by 5 bases; unmatched bases: 9. Sequenced by immunoSEQ multiplex PCR; TCRdb stores in-frame clones only, minus some. The profile shows about 660,000 clones, 88% of them singletons. These data were also filed under a second study, of human thymus T cells.

This chain links TRBV10-2 with TRBJ2-5, with TRBD2 matching 11 bases. The sequence was obtained from a boy under two years old with a congenital heart defect. Sequenced material: thymocytes. CDR3 coding DNA: TGCGCCAGCAATAGGGCTAGCGGGAGGATGGAGACCCAGTACTTC. Its protein product is CASNRASGRMETQYF.